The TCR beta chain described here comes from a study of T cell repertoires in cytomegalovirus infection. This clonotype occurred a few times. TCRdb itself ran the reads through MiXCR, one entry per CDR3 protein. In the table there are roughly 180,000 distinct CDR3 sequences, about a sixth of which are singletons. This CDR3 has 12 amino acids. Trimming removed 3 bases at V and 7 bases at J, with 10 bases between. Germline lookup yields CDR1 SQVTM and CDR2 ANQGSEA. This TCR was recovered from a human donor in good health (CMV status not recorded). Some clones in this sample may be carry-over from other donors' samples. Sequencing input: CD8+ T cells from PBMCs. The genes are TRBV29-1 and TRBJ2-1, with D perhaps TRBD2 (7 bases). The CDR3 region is CSVEGRGNEQFF. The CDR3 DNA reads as TGCAGCGTTGAGGGGAGGGGGAATGAGCAGTTCTTC.